Here is one TCR beta chain with its context. This table comes from immunoSEQ multiplex PCR, and its TCRdb copy is limited to in-frame clones, with some not included. The sample includes approximately 19,000 clones, more than 70% of them seen just once. The sample is drawn from a study of T cell clones after liver transplantation. About the research overall: In this trial, immunosuppression withdrawal was attempted within 2 years of liver transplant. Third-party-reactive TCRbeta sequences from pre-transplant mixed lymphocyte reactions served as antigen-independent comparators.

The junction had 5 bases not matched to a gene; V was cut back by 4 bases and J by 0 bases. The germline CDR1 and CDR2 sequences are SGHDT and YYEEEE. The CDR3 is 17 residues long. The sample here was CD8+ T cells from blood, taken less than 50 months after liver transplant. The sequence derives from a human patient who received a liver transplant. T cells may partly derive from the graft donor. The gene calls are TRBV5-6 and TRBJ2-6, with TRBD1 matching 9 bases. Here the CDR3 DNA reads TGTGCCAGCAGCCTAGGACAGGGGAACTCTGGGGCCAACGTCCTGACTTTC. Translated, it gives CASSLGQGNSGANVLTF.